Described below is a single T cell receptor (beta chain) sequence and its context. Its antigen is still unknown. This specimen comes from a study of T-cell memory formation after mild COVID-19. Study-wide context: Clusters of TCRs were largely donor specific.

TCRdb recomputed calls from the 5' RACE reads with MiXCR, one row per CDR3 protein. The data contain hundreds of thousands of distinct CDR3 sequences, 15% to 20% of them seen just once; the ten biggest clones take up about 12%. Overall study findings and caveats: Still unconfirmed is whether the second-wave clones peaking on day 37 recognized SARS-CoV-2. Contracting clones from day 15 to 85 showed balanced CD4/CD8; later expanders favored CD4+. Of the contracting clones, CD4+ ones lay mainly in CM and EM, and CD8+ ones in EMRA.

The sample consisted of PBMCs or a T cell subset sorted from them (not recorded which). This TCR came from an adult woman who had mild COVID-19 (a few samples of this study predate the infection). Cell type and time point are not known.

CDR3 region: CASSPAGTVGYGYTF. In nucleotides, the CDR3 is TGCGCCAGCAGCCCGGCCGGGACGGTTGGATATGGCTACACCTTC. V usage is TRBV5-1 and J usage is TRBJ1-2; tentative D call: TRBD1 (5 bases). V dropped 4 bases and J dropped 5 bases, with 18 bases sitting between them. CDR1 and CDR2 from the germline V gene are SGHRS and YFSETQ. This CDR3 is built from 15 residues.